These 17 T cell receptor beta chains share one sample of origin, sequenced in a study of regulatory T cells in long-lasting Graves disease. In building TCR beta libraries, iRepertoire HTBI primers were used together with Arm-PCR of CDR3 regions. MiXCR, applied by TCRdb to the multiplex PCR reads, yields one record per CDR3 protein. The sample lists a few hundred thousand distinct CDR3 sequences, around 15% occurring once. Sample time point: newly diagnosed GD, antithyroid drugs for less than 3 months. Researchers made the TCR library from RNA that was extracted from PBMCs. These data also formed part of another study, on T cells in Graves' hyperthyroidism and ophthalmopathy.

The sample here was peripheral blood mononuclear cells (PBMCs), taken at new diagnosis, from a patient treated with antithyroid drugs. These receptors all come from a woman in her late teens or twenties with Graves disease.

The chain couples TRBV11-2 to TRBJ1-1; D not certain. The CDR3 has 15 amino acids. Trimming stripped 1 base from V and 6 bases from J, with 15 bases between. Germline values: CDR1 SGHAT, CDR2 FQNNGV. CDR3 residues: CASSLGPTSRPEAFF. The CDR3 DNA follows: TGTGCCAGCAGCTTAGGGCCGACATCAAGACCTGAAGCTTTCTTT.

The V gene is TRBV11-2, the J gene TRBJ1-4; 8 nucleotides agree with TRBD1. J was trimmed by 8 bases and V by 1 base; bases with no gene match: 3. The germline gives CDR1 SGHAT, CDR2 FQNNGV. The CDR3 is made up of 14 amino acids. The CDR3 protein is CASSLGQGLEKLFF. The CDR3 region has the DNA TGTGCCAGCAGCTTAGGACAGGGGTTAGAAAAACTGTTTTTT.

This clonotype was observed a few times. The chain couples TRBV28 to TRBJ2-5; D remains unclear. The CDR3 extends over 14 amino acids. CDR1 and CDR2 from the germline V gene are MDHEN and SYDVKM. Trimming removed 10 bases at V and 1 base at J, with 16 bases between. The CDR3 DNA follows: TGTGCCACCCTGAGGACCTGGGGCCAAGAGACCCAGTACTTC. Its translation is CATLRTWGQETQYF.

The J gene is TRBJ2-5, the V gene TRBV20-1; 11 bases agree with TRBD2. Germline CDR1 DFQATT, CDR2 SNEGSKA (reference sequence). V lost 0 bases, J lost 7 bases, and 7 bases stayed unmatched. CDR3 length: 15 residues. The CDR3 nucleotides are TGCAGTGCTAGAGACGCAATAGCGGGAGGGGGGACCCAGTACTTC. This sequence encodes CSARDAIAGGGTQYF.

This clonotype was counted at least ten times. This chain joins TRBV20-1 and TRBJ2-7; 7 positions agree with TRBD2. The V and J ends lost 5 bases and 2 bases, in that order; junction bases with no gene match: 6. The CDR3 totals 13 residues. CDR1 is DFQATT and CDR2 is SNEGSKA in the germline V gene (reference sequence). CDR3 bases: TGCAGTGCTGGGGACTACCAGACCTACGAGCAGTACTTC. As protein: CSAGDYQTYEQYF.

There are many counts of this clonotype. V usage is TRBV12-3 or TRBV12-4 and J usage is TRBJ2-2, with D possibly being TRBD1 (6 bases). The CDR3 contains 13 residues. The V end was cut by 7 bases, the J end by 3 bases, with 9 bases between. CDR3 in amino acids: CASTSGDTGELFF. Here the CDR3 DNA reads TGTGCCAGCACCTCAGGGGACACCGGGGAGCTGTTTTTT.

The sample holds many counts of this clonotype. The chain joins TRBV6-1 to TRBJ2-7; D unresolved. Germline CDR1 MNHNS, CDR2 SASEGT. The CDR3 is 13 residues long. Trimming left V 7 bases short and J 5 bases short, with 15 bases between. The CDR3 is CASTLGPWDEQYF. Here the CDR3 DNA reads TGTGCCAGCACCCTCGGGCCGTGGGACGAGCAGTACTTC.

This clonotype was recorded only once. V and J are TRBV5-1 and TRBJ2-5; perhaps TRBD1 as D (7 bases). This CDR3 spans 15 amino acids. The V end lost 3 bases, the J end lost 5 bases, and 17 bases lay between the germline ends. CDR1 and CDR2 from the germline V gene are SGHRS and YFSETQ. The CDR3 DNA sequence: TGCGCCAGCAGCTCTTCAGGGGGAGGTGGGGAGACCCAGTACTTC. Its protein is CASSSSGGGGETQYF. The whole variable domain, remainder taken from reference TRBV5-1 and TRBJ2-5, is KAGVTQTPRYLIKTRGQQVTLSCSPISGHRSVSWYQQTPGQGLQFLFEYFSETQRNKGNFPGRFSGRQFSNSRSEMNVSTLELGDSALYLCASSSSGGGGETQYFGPGTRLLVL.

In nucleotides, the CDR3 is TGCAGCGTTGTGGAGACGAACTATGGCTACACCTTC. Translation: CSVVETNYGYTF. V is TRBV29-1 and J is TRBJ1-2; the D is unclear. The CDR3 extends over 12 amino acids. Between the trimmed V and J ends, which lost 4 bases and 2 bases, there was a span of 8 bases. In germline, CDR1 is SQVTM, CDR2 ANQGSEA.

There are many counts of this clonotype. This chain uses TRBV3-1 with TRBJ2-2, with 10 positions matching TRBD2. CDR3 length: 16 residues. In germline, CDR1 is LGHDT, CDR2 YNNKEL (reference sequence). V gave up 4 bases and J gave up 9 bases; unmatched junction bases: 11. Here the CDR3 DNA reads TGTGCCAGCAGCCGATATACTAGCGGGAATCGCCGGGAGCTGTTTTTT. This gives the protein CASSRYTSGNRRELFF. The whole variable domain, remainder taken from reference TRBV3-1 and TRBJ2-2, is DTAVSQTPKYLVTQMGNDKSIKCEQNLGHDTMYWYKQDSKKFLKIMFSYNNKELIINETVPNRFSPKSPDKAHLNLHINSLELGDSAVYFCASSRYTSGNRRELFFGEGSRLTVL.

This clonotype appeared many times. At one end the junction does not follow the germline gene, possibly because of a read error. The rearrangement joins TRBV11-2 to TRBJ2-2, with D uncertain. The CDR3 is made up of 13 amino acids. Germline V gives CDR1 SGHAT, CDR2 FQNNGV. CDR3 sequence (DNA): TGTGCCAGCAGCGTAGAATTCACCGGGGAGCTGTTTTTT. Protein product: CASSVEFTGELFF.

The chain joins TRBV7-3 to TRBJ2-1, with TRBD2 as a possible D gene (5 bases). Germline-derived CDR1 and CDR2 are SGHTA and FQGTGA. The CDR3 extends over 16 amino acids. V was clipped by 2 bases and J by 6 bases, with 17 bases between them. The CDR3 nucleotides are TGTGCCAGCAGCTTACTCGGCGGGCGCGTTATCAATGAGCAGTTCTTC. This translates into CASSLLGGRVINEQFF.

The sample holds many counts of this clonotype. This sequence joins TRBV20-1 and TRBJ1-4; D unresolved. The germline V and J ends were trimmed by 0 bases and 8 bases, with 10 bases remaining between them. This CDR3 comprises 13 residues. CDR1 DFQATT and CDR2 SNEGSKA come from the germline V gene (reference sequence). The CDR3 DNA sequence: TGCAGTGCTAGAGATCTACAGCAAGAAAAACTGTTTTTT. Its protein product is CSARDLQQEKLFF.

With regard to this clonotype: The CDR3 ends on some other residue instead of the conserved phenylalanine or tryptophan, so this is likely a read error. The genes are TRBV7-9 and TRBJ2-5; no reliable D call. CDR3 length: 14 residues. Germline V gives CDR1 SEHNR, CDR2 FQNEAQ (reference sequence). V was clipped by 0 bases and J by 5 bases, with 10 bases between them. DNA for the CDR3: TGTGCCAGCAGCTTAGCCTTCGGAATGGAGACCCAGTACCTC. Translating gives CASSLAFGMETQYL.

This clonotype was seen a few times. This chain joins TRBV3-1 and TRBJ2-7, with D maybe TRBD2 (5 bases). CDR3 length: 17 amino acids. Trimming cost V 0 bases and J 6 bases, with 21 bases left between them. CDR1 LGHDT and CDR2 YNNKEL come from the germline V gene (reference sequence). As DNA, the CDR3 is TGTGCCAGCAGCCAAGATCGGGCAGCCGAGGGCCGTCGCGAGCAGTACTTC. It specifies CASSQDRAAEGRREQYF.

This clonotype was detected many times. CDR3 coding DNA: TGCGCCAGCAGCTTGGCCGGCTCTATCTACGAGCAGTACTTC. It translates to CASSLAGSIYEQYF. The chain uses TRBV5-1 and TRBJ2-7; D call uncertain. The CDR3 is 14 amino acids. In germline, CDR1 is SGHRS, CDR2 YFSETQ. Trimming took 0 bases from V and 3 from J, leaving 10 bases between them. The variable domain in full, with the rest retrieved from reference TRBV5-1 and TRBJ2-7, is KAGVTQTPRYLIKTRGQQVTLSCSPISGHRSVSWYQQTPGQGLQFLFEYFSETQRNKGNFPGRFSGRQFSNSRSEMNVSTLELGDSALYLCASSLAGSIYEQYFGPGTRLTVT.

This clonotype has ten or more counts. This chain links TRBV11-3 with TRBJ2-1, with D perhaps TRBD2 (6 bases). Germline V gene sequence: CDR1 SGHNT, CDR2 YENEEA. V shed 7 bases and J shed 5 bases, with 12 bases lying between them. The CDR3 is made up of 13 amino acids. Here the CDR3 reads CASTWTTNNEQFF. CDR3 in DNA: TGTGCCAGCACCTGGACTACTAACAATGAGCAGTTCTTC.